These 10 T cell receptor beta chains were sequenced from one sample in a study of beta chain features in type 1 diabetes. Expressed TCRB transcripts were sequenced, since all the RNA that had been isolated was reverse transcribed. Clones were read by immunoSEQ multiplex PCR, and TCRdb kept only the in-frame ones, dropping some. The sample has around 300,000 clones, about 7.8% seen once. Sequencing was performed on central memory CD4+ T cells from blood. Receptors originate from a woman aged 18 to 35 in good health.

This clone was counted only a few times. The chain employs TRBV9 and TRBJ2-1; 12 bases match TRBD2. From germline, CDR1 is SGDLS and CDR2 YYNGEE. The CDR3 spans 18 residues. Trimming cost V 3 bases and J 6 bases; bases outside gene matches: 13. CDR3 DNA: TGTGCCAGCAGCGCCTTAGGGGCTAGCGGGAGGGCAAGCAATGAGCAGTTCTTC. Protein: CASSALGASGRASNEQFF.

This clone has only a few counts. The chain carries TRBV5-4 and TRBJ2-3; 7 bases fit TRBD2. The V segment lost 5 bases and the J segment 0 bases; nucleotides outside the gene matches: 6. This CDR3 is built from 15 residues. CDR1 and CDR2 (germline): SGHNT, YYREEE (reference sequence). The CDR3 coding sequence is TGTGCCAGCAGGTTTGGGGGAGGGAGCACAGATACGCAGTATTTT. This codes for CASRFGGGSTDTQYF.

This clone has just a few counts. The J gene is TRBJ2-3, the V gene TRBV7-3; D is uncertain. Germline CDR1 reads SGHTA; CDR2 reads FQGTGA. V gave up 5 bases and J gave up 5 bases, with 11 bases separating them. The CDR3 is 13 residues long. CDR3 residues: CASSRNNGDTQYF. The DNA for the CDR3 is TGTGCCAGCAGCCGGAATAACGGAGATACGCAGTATTTT. The full variable domain, with the rest looked up from reference TRBV7-3 and TRBJ2-3, is GAGVSQTPSNKVTEKGKYVELRCDPISGHTALYWYRQSLGQGPEFLIYFQGTGAADDSGLPNDRFFAVRPEGSVSTLKIQRTERGDSAVYLCASSRNNGDTQYFGPGTRLTVL.

V usage is TRBV2 and J usage is TRBJ2-5, with TRBD1 matching over 8 bases. J was trimmed by 2 bases and V by 4 bases; bases with no gene match: 9. The CDR3 runs 16 residues. Germline CDR1 and CDR2: SNHLY and FYNNEI. The CDR3 reads CASSARQGTMQETQYF. CDR3 in DNA: TGTGCCAGCAGTGCGAGACAGGGGACCATGCAAGAGACCCAGTACTTC. The variable domain in full, completed from reference TRBV2 and TRBJ2-5, reads EPEVTQTPSHQVTQMGQEVILRCVPISNHLYFYWYRQILGQKVEFLVSFYNNEISEKSEIFDDQFSVERPDGSNFTLKIRSTKLEDSAMYFCASSARQGTMQETQYFGPGTRLLVL.

This clone appeared once. The rearrangement joins TRBV5-4 to TRBJ1-2; a weak D match, TRBD1 (6 bases). Trimming removed 4 bases from V and 5 bases from J, with 12 bases in between. Per the germline V gene, CDR1 is SGHNT and CDR2 is YYREEE (reference sequence). The CDR3 totals 13 residues. The DNA for the CDR3 is TGTGCCAGCAGCCTGGACAGCACATATGGCTACACCTTC. Amino acids: CASSLDSTYGYTF.

The genes are TRBV9 and TRBJ1-3, with unresolved D. V lost 0 bases and J 0 bases, leaving 7 bases between the germline ends. CDR1 SGDLS and CDR2 YYNGEE come from the germline V gene. CDR3 length: 15 residues. In nucleotides, the CDR3 is TGTGCCAGCAGCGTAGGGGCGGACTCTGGAAACACCATATATTTT. Protein product: CASSVGADSGNTIYF.

This clone was counted a few times. The chain is built from TRBV6-6 and TRBJ2-2, with a possible D match to TRBD1 (6 bases). Germline V gives CDR1 MNHNY, CDR2 SVGAGI (reference sequence). The CDR3 runs 16 residues. The ends were cut back, 2 bases at V and 1 base at J, with 11 bases in the middle. As DNA, the CDR3 is TGTGCCAGCAGTTACGTAGGACAGATGAACACCGGGGAGCTGTTTTTT. Translating it yields CASSYVGQMNTGELFF.

In DNA form, the CDR3 reads TGTGCCAGCAGGTTACTAGCGGCCTCCTACAATGAGCAGTTCTTC. It codes for CASRLLAASYNEQFF. The chain has TRBV7-3 and TRBJ2-1; 8 bases map to TRBD2. This CDR3 has 15 residues. V gave up 6 bases and J gave up 0 bases; unmatched junction bases: 4. Looked up from germline, CDR1 is SGHTA and CDR2 is FQGTGA. Supplemented by reference TRBV7-3 and TRBJ2-1, the full variable domain reads GAGVSQTPSNKVTEKGKYVELRCDPISGHTALYWYRQSLGQGPEFLIYFQGTGAADDSGLPNDRFFAVRPEGSVSTLKIQRTERGDSAVYLCASRLLAASYNEQFFGPGTRLTVL.

This clone has just a few counts. The chain combines TRBV6-5 with TRBJ2-3; tentatively, D is TRBD2 (6 bases). Trimming removed 6 bases at V and 5 bases at J, with 12 bases between. The CDR3 runs to 13 residues. Germline V gives CDR1 MNHEY, CDR2 SVGAGI. CDR3 residues: CASRRDTGDTQYF. CDR3 DNA: TGTGCCAGCAGGCGGGATACCGGAGATACGCAGTATTTT.

The rearrangement uses TRBV6-1 and TRBJ2-4; 9 positions agree with TRBD1. The J segment lost 9 bases and the V segment lost 5 bases, leaving 11 bases of the junction unmatched. The CDR3 runs to 15 residues. CDR1 is MNHNS, CDR2 SASEGT, per germline. The CDR3 DNA reads as TGTGCCAGCAGTCCTACGCCGGGACAGGGTTCCATTCAGTACTTC. Protein product: CASSPTPGQGSIQYF.